Following are 30 T cell receptor beta chains from one sample sequenced in a study of blood T cells in healthy people across ages. Using a J-beta primer mix together with a sample-barcoded 5' primer, a second PCR was run for roughly 6 to 12 cycles. TCRdb independently ran MiXCR on the 5' RACE reads; one entry per CDR3 protein. There are about 900,000 distinct CDR3 sequences in the sample; 62% occur only once, and about a quarter lies in the top ten. The sequencing sample was made of blood. Source of these receptors: a man aged 25 to 40 in good health.

The sample holds many counts of this clonotype. The V and J genes are TRBV7-3 and TRBJ2-1, with D perhaps matching TRBD2 (7 bases). V lost 2 bases, J lost 8 bases, and 16 bases lay in between. From germline, CDR1 is SGHTA and CDR2 FQGTGA. The length of the CDR3 is 15 residues. CDR3 DNA sequence: TGTGCCAGCAGCTTAGGGGGGGCCGGAGTAGATGAGCAGTTCTTC. Amino acid sequence: CASSLGGAGVDEQFF.

This chain joins TRBV7-3 and TRBJ2-1; D is perhaps TRBD1 (5 bases). The V gene lost 0 bases and the J gene lost 1 base, with 10 bases spanning the gap. Germline values: CDR1 SGHTA, CDR2 FQGTGA. This CDR3 region has 16 residues. The CDR3 region is CASSLTVRVSYNEQFF. CDR3 sequence (DNA): TGTGCCAGCAGCTTAACCGTCAGGGTTTCCTACAATGAGCAGTTCTTC.

The rearrangement joins TRBV5-4 to TRBJ2-5; 8 nucleotides agree with TRBD1. In germline, CDR1 is SGHNT, CDR2 YYREEE (reference sequence). V was clipped by 4 bases and J by 0 bases; unmatched bases: 5. This CDR3 region has 15 residues. The CDR3 nucleotides are TGTGCCAGCAGCCTCGGGACAGGTCACCAAGAGACCCAGTACTTC. Its translation is CASSLGTGHQETQYF. The full variable domain, rest sourced from reference TRBV5-4 and TRBJ2-5, is ETGVTQSPTHLIKTRGQQVTLRCSSQSGHNTVSWYQQALGQGPQFIFQYYREEENGRGNFPPRFSGLQFPNYSSELNVNALELDDSALYLCASSLGTGHQETQYFGPGTRLLVL.

The chain links TRBV9 to TRBJ2-2, with D hard to call. Trimming took 0 bases from V and 1 from J, leaving 10 bases between them. Germline lookup yields CDR1 SGDLS and CDR2 YYNGEE. This CDR3 is 16 amino acids long. For the CDR3, the DNA is TGTGCCAGCAGCGTAGGGGCGGTGCTGAACACCGGGGAGCTGTTTTTT. As protein: CASSVGAVLNTGELFF.

This sequence joins TRBV12-3 or TRBV12-4 and TRBJ1-1, with D maybe TRBD1 (5 bases). This CDR3 contains 12 residues. V was shortened by 8 bases and J by 4 bases, with 11 bases between the two germline ends. The CDR3 here is CASGQGTTEAFF. The CDR3 DNA sequence: TGTGCCAGCGGTCAAGGGACCACTGAAGCTTTCTTT.

This chain uses TRBV29-1 with TRBJ1-2; D unclear. Germline V gene lookup returns CDR1 SQVTM and CDR2 ANQGSEA. Trimming pared 2 bases from V and 1 base from J, leaving 5 bases between. CDR3 length: 12 residues. CDR3 in DNA: TGCAGCGTTGAACCAGATAACTATGGCTACACCTTC. This translates into CSVEPDNYGYTF.

The V and J genes are TRBV28 and TRBJ2-2, with D perhaps matching TRBD1 or TRBD2 (5 bases each). CDR1 is MDHEN, CDR2 SYDVKM, per germline. The V and J ends lost 10 bases and 3 bases respectively, with 18 bases between them. The CDR3 has 15 residues. The CDR3 coding sequence is TGTGCCACCAGGAGGAATAGGGACGACACCGGGGAGCTGTTTTTT. Protein: CATRRNRDDTGELFF.

In this sample, this clonotype turned up a few times. V is TRBV24-1 and J is TRBJ2-5; 13 bases align to TRBD2. This CDR3 is built from 17 residues. Germline loops: CDR1 KGHDR, CDR2 SFDVKD. V was pared by 5 bases and J by 1 base, with 6 bases of the junction left unmatched. For the CDR3, the DNA is TGTGCCACCAGTGGCTCGACTAGCGGGGGGCCCCAAGAGACCCAGTACTTC. Encoded protein: CATSGSTSGGPQETQYF.

This clonotype showed up just a few times. V usage is TRBV12-3 or TRBV12-4 and J usage is TRBJ2-7, with 8 positions matching TRBD1. The CDR3 is 15 amino acids. Trimming took 1 base from V and 3 from J; bases not matched to a gene: 5. The CDR3 loop is CASSLDGRGLYEQYF. CDR3 DNA sequence: TGTGCCAGCAGTTTAGACGGCAGGGGGCTCTACGAGCAGTACTTC.

The chain has TRBV2 and TRBJ1-2; weak D call: TRBD1 (5 bases). Germline CDR1 reads SNHLY; CDR2 reads FYNNEI. This CDR3 has 13 residues. The germline V and J ends were trimmed by 4 bases and 4 bases, with 10 bases remaining between them. CDR3 nucleotides: TGTGCCAGCAGTGGCGGGGCAGGCTATGGCTACACCTTC. The encoded protein is CASSGGAGYGYTF.

This chain links TRBV7-9 with TRBJ2-5; tentative D call: TRBD2 (6 bases). Germline CDR1 and CDR2: SEHNR and FQNEAQ (reference sequence). The CDR3 is 19 amino acids. V was shortened by 5 bases and J by 11 bases, with 36 bases between the two germline ends. As DNA, the CDR3 is TGTGCCAGCAGCCAACCTACCACGGGGGAGATACGCTCCTACAATGAGCAGTACTTC. This codes for CASSQPTTGEIRSYNEQYF.

CDR3 sequence (DNA): TGTGCCAGCAGCTTAGTGTTTACCAGCAATCAGCCCCAGCATTTT. Encoded protein: CASSLVFTSNQPQHF. V usage is TRBV7-2 and J usage is TRBJ1-5; the D is unclear. There are 15 residues in the CDR3. Germline V CDR1 and CDR2: SGHTA, FQGNSA. V was trimmed by 1 base and J by 1 base, leaving 8 bases between them.

The chain recombines TRBV7-2 with TRBJ2-5; TRBD1 is a possible D gene (6 bases). V shed 4 bases and J shed 4 bases, with 16 bases lying between them. The CDR3 consists of 15 residues. Germline CDR1 and CDR2: SGHTA and FQGNSA. The CDR3 is CASSSGGGTGETQYF. The CDR3 DNA sequence: TGTGCCAGCAGCTCTGGGGGCGGAACGGGAGAGACCCAGTACTTC.

This rearrangement joins TRBV7-9 to TRBJ1-2; possible D gene TRBD1, 5 bases. V lost 5 bases and J lost 0, with 10 bases in between. CDR3 length equals 14 residues. CDR1 and CDR2 from the germline V gene are SEHNR and FQNEAQ (reference sequence). CDR3 region: CASSPGGTNYGYTF. In DNA form, the CDR3 reads TGTGCCAGCAGCCCCGGGGGGACTAACTATGGCTACACCTTC.

The rearrangement joins TRBV6-2 or TRBV6-3 to TRBJ2-1; D call uncertain. Germline V gives CDR1 MNHEY, CDR2 SVGEGT. This CDR3 is built from 11 residues. The V gene lost 2 bases and the J gene lost 15 bases, with 11 bases spanning the gap. Written as DNA, the CDR3 is TGTGCCAGCAGTTACAGCGAAACCCCGTTCTTC. The encoded protein is CASSYSETPFF.

The rearrangement joins TRBV29-1 to TRBJ2-1, with 10 bases matching TRBD2. The CDR3 totals 15 residues. From germline, CDR1 is SQVTM and CDR2 ANQGSEA. V trimming: 0 bases; J trimming: 8 bases; junction bases outside the gene matches: 7. This CDR3 is CSVEDSGGAIYEQFF. In nucleotides, the CDR3 is TGCAGCGTTGAAGACAGCGGGGGGGCCATCTATGAGCAGTTCTTC.

This clonotype was seen a handful of times. This sequence joins TRBV27 and TRBJ2-5; 9 positions match TRBD2. Trimming at V came to 4 bases and at J to 4 bases, leaving 7 bases not matched to a gene. Germline CDR1 is MNHEY and CDR2 is SMNVEV (reference sequence). The CDR3 sequence is 15 residues long. The CDR3 sequence is CASSSLAGILETQYF. The CDR3 DNA follows: TGTGCCAGCAGTTCCCTAGCGGGGATCTTAGAGACCCAGTACTTC.

The J gene is TRBJ2-1, the V gene TRBV7-8; 7 bases match TRBD2. Germline CDR1 is SGHVS and CDR2 is FQNEAQ. The CDR3 spans 15 residues. V lost 7 bases, J lost 4 bases, and 10 bases stayed unmatched. The CDR3 DNA follows: TGTGCCAGCACTGGGGACTACCTACAATACAATGAGCAGTTCTTC. It yields the protein CASTGDYLQYNEQFF.

The V call is TRBV12-3 or TRBV12-4, the J call TRBJ2-5; perhaps TRBD1 as D (5 bases). CDR3 length: 15 amino acids. Trimming took off 2 bases at V and 5 bases at J, with 15 bases between the two ends. CDR3 sequence reads: CASSLRQLPSETQYF. As DNA, the CDR3 is TGTGCCAGCAGTTTAAGACAGTTGCCCTCGGAGACCCAGTACTTC.

This clonotype appeared once. The chain joins TRBV6-6 to TRBJ2-7, with 12 bases fitting TRBD2. CDR3 length equals 16 residues. J was trimmed by 4 bases and V by 5 bases; bases with no gene match: 9. CDR1 is MNHNY and CDR2 is SVGAGI in the germline V gene (reference sequence). The CDR3 is CASSPTSGGWTYEQYF. The DNA of the CDR3 is TGTGCCAGCAGTCCTACTAGCGGGGGGTGGACTTACGAGCAGTACTTC.

The chain employs TRBV12-3 or TRBV12-4 and TRBJ1-6, with 9 nucleotides matching TRBD1. Germline trimming cut 6 bases from V and 7 bases from J; bases unmatched to any gene: 7. This CDR3 has 15 amino acids. The CDR3 DNA follows: TGTGCCAGCAGGTCGCGACAGGGGGAGAATTCACCCCTCCACTTT. Translating gives CASRSRQGENSPLHF.

This clonotype has only a few counts. V and J are TRBV5-1 and TRBJ2-5; TRBD2 matches at 12 bases. The CDR3 is 14 amino acids. Germline trimming cut 0 bases from V and 7 bases from J; bases unmatched to any gene: 1. Germline V gives CDR1 SGHRS, CDR2 YFSETQ. CDR3 coding DNA: TGCGCCAGCAGCTTGGAGACTAGCGGGGGGACCCAGTACTTC. It is translated as CASSLETSGGTQYF.

This clonotype has only a few counts. The rearrangement uses TRBV20-1 and TRBJ2-7; D perhaps matches TRBD1 (5 bases). The CDR3 sequence is 13 residues long. CDR1 and CDR2 from the germline V gene are DFQATT and SNEGSKA (reference sequence). The germline V and J ends were trimmed by 0 bases and 7 bases, with 13 bases remaining between them. This CDR3 reads CSARDGQGREQYF. CDR3 DNA sequence: TGCAGTGCTAGAGATGGTCAGGGCCGGGAGCAGTACTTC.

This clonotype has just a few counts. V and J are TRBV10-3 and TRBJ2-7; D might be TRBD1 (6 bases). Germline CDR1 reads ENHRY; CDR2 reads SYGVKD. V gave up 8 bases and J gave up 4 bases, with 12 bases separating them. The CDR3 is made up of 12 amino acids. The CDR3, as DNA: TGTGCCATCGGGCCAGGGGCTTACGAGCAGTACTTC. It codes for CAIGPGAYEQYF.

The chain employs TRBV24-1 and TRBJ1-6, with no clear D. Germline loops: CDR1 KGHDR, CDR2 SFDVKD. This CDR3 comprises 20 residues. The V and J ends lost 9 bases and 0 bases respectively, with 26 bases between them. In DNA form, the CDR3 reads TGTGCCACCGCTTTAGACCGCCCGCGAAGGATTAGCTCCTATAATTCACCCCTCCACTTT. Encoded protein: CATALDRPRRISSYNSPLHF.

This clonotype was detected only once. This chain connects TRBV10-3 to TRBJ1-2, with unresolved D. The CDR3 runs to 14 residues. V dropped 6 bases and J dropped 5 bases, with 16 bases sitting between them. Germline V gives CDR1 ENHRY, CDR2 SYGVKD. CDR3: CAISPDQLGYGYTF. The CDR3 bases are TGTGCCATCAGCCCGGACCAGTTGGGGTATGGCTACACCTTC.

The genes are TRBV6-5 and TRBJ2-1; 8 bases match TRBD2. CDR3 length: 15 residues. V was pared by 2 bases and J by 6 bases, with 6 bases of the junction left unmatched. CDR1 and CDR2 (germline): MNHEY, SVGAGI. As DNA, the CDR3 is TGTGCCAGCAGTTACACCGGGGGGGCATTCAATGAGCAGTTCTTC. Amino acid sequence: CASSYTGGAFNEQFF.

The V call is TRBV29-1, the J call TRBJ2-1; D perhaps matches TRBD1 (5 bases). CDR3 length: 14 residues. Trimming cost V 1 base and J 3 bases, with 10 bases left between them. CDR1 SQVTM and CDR2 ANQGSEA come from the germline V gene. CDR3 bases: TGCAGCGTTGAAGTAGGGGTAAACTACAATGAGCAGTTCTTC. This encodes CSVEVGVNYNEQFF.

This clonotype was seen only a few times. The rearrangement links TRBV10-3 to TRBJ2-1, with TRBD1 identical over 9 bases. Germline assignment: CDR1 ENHRY and CDR2 SYGVKD. The V segment lost 8 bases and the J segment 9 bases; nucleotides outside the gene matches: 11. The CDR3 contains 14 residues. The CDR3 region has the DNA TGTGCCATCGGACGGGACAGGGTTCTAAGTGAGCAGTTCTTC. It is translated as CAIGRDRVLSEQFF.

The chain links TRBV2 to TRBJ2-4; 9 bases agree with TRBD2. The J call is in doubt because the DNA end fits TRBJ2-5 better. Germline V gives CDR1 SNHLY, CDR2 FYNNEI. The CDR3 runs to 14 residues. CDR3 sequence reads: CASRGSGGPETQYF. In nucleotides, the CDR3 is TGTGCCAGCAGGGGTAGCGGGGGCCCAGAGACCCAGTACTTC.